This TCR beta chain was identified in a study of molecular identifiers for immune sequencing clone quantification. About the research overall: Within a replicate experiment, RNA obtained from either 20,000 or 100,000 naive CD8 cells was divided into five aliquots, and four of those aliquots were then sequenced. Whole-study findings and limits: Spiked Jurkat TCR RNA from one cell was reportedly detectable among around 1 million naive cells. Clonotypes surpassing 20 RNA copies contained over 98% of effector molecules, versus under 1% in naive cells.

Between the trimmed V and J ends, which lost 6 bases and 0 bases, there was a span of 20 bases. The CDR3 length is 17 residues. TCRdb re-derived calls from the PCR reads in MiXCR, one entry per CDR3 protein. The data show about 65,000 distinct CDR3 sequences, 15% to 20% seen once. This clonotype was found many times. Its specificity is not known. Naive CD8 libraries came from approximately 20,000 to 1,000,000 sorted cells with 10%, 30% or 50% RNA. The chain has TRBV12-3 or TRBV12-4 and TRBJ1-1; TRBD1 is a possible D gene (6 bases). This receptor was identified in a human donor in good health. Some libraries in this study had Jurkat cell RNA spiked in. Sample: naive CD8+ T cells from blood, with Jurkat cell RNA spiked in. As for subset: FACS-sorted CD8+CD4-CCR7+CD45RA+ naive T cells. The CDR3: CASSPNTWGLMNTEAFF. The CDR3 DNA is TGTGCCAGCAGCCCAAATACGTGGGGGCTCATGAACACTGAAGCTTTCTTT.